One and the same sample provided the 28 T cell receptor beta chains below, sequenced in a study of blood T cell repertoires in COVID-19. The table came from immunoSEQ multiplex PCR; TCRdb's copy has only in-frame clones and leaves some out. The data hold 230,000 or so clones, with 80% to 90% observed a single time. What was sequenced was peripheral blood. The origin of the receptors is a man aged 35 to 55 with active or convalescent COVID-19.

This chain links TRBV11-3 with TRBJ2-4, with TRBD2 as a possible D gene (6 bases). Germline CDR1 reads SGHNT; CDR2 reads YENEEA. The V end was cut by 3 bases, the J end by 5 bases, with 8 bases between. This CDR3 spans 13 amino acids. The CDR3 loop reads CASSLGGQNIQYF. In nucleotides, the CDR3 is TGTGCCAGCAGCTTGGGGGGACAAAACATTCAGTACTTC.

The chain recombines TRBV28 with TRBJ2-3; 7 positions match TRBD1. The CDR3 extends over 17 amino acids. Trimming at V came to 6 bases and at J to 7 bases, leaving 19 bases not matched to a gene. Germline V gives CDR1 MDHEN, CDR2 SYDVKM. The CDR3 spells CASRPGTAQRGRNTQYF. CDR3 nucleotide sequence: TGTGCCAGCAGACCCGGGACAGCTCAACGTGGTAGAAATACGCAGTATTTT.

This chain connects TRBV28 to TRBJ2-2; perhaps TRBD1 as D (5 bases). V dropped 6 bases and J dropped 1 base, with 9 bases sitting between them. The CDR3 is 14 residues long. Germline CDR1 is MDHEN and CDR2 is SYDVKM. The DNA of the CDR3 is TGTGCCAGCAGACAGCAGGGGAACACCGGGGAGCTGTTTTTT. Translation: CASRQQGNTGELFF. Supplemented by reference TRBV28 and TRBJ2-2, the full variable domain reads DVKVTQSSRYLVKRTGEKVFLECVQDMDHENMFWYRQDPGLGLRLIYFSYDVKMKEKGDIPEGYSVSREKKERFSLILESASTNQTSMYLCASRQQGNTGELFFGEGSRLTVL.

This chain connects TRBV10-3 to TRBJ1-1, with 7 nucleotides matching TRBD1. Per the germline V gene, CDR1 is ENHRY and CDR2 is SYGVKD. Germline trimming cut 10 bases from V and 10 bases from J; bases unmatched to any gene: 18. The CDR3 spans 14 residues. CDR3 nucleotides: TGTGCCACCGGGGGGGGGACAGAGGTGGGAAGAGCTTTCTTT. This encodes CATGGGTEVGRAFF.

The chain's CDR3 is CASSISLSSGGDEQYF. DNA for the CDR3: TGTGCCAGTAGTATTTCTCTGTCTAGCGGGGGCGACGAGCAGTACTTC. The V call is TRBV19, the J call TRBJ2-7; TRBD2 matches 10 bases. The CDR3 spans 16 residues. Per the germline V gene, CDR1 is LNHDA and CDR2 is SQIVND (reference sequence). Trimming removed 3 bases from V and 5 bases from J; junction bases left unmatched: 10.

The chain is built from TRBV19 and TRBJ2-7; D may be TRBD2 (5 bases). Per the germline V gene, CDR1 is LNHDA and CDR2 is SQIVND (reference sequence). This CDR3 region has 14 residues. The ends were cut back, 5 bases at V and 2 bases at J, with 13 bases in the middle. This CDR3 is CASSRTPATYEQYF. In nucleotides, the CDR3 is TGTGCCAGTAGTCGGACTCCGGCCACCTACGAGCAGTACTTC.

The gene calls are TRBV24-1 and TRBJ1-5; D gene uncertain. The length of the CDR3 is 12 residues. The V end was cut by 3 bases, the J end by 11 bases, with 10 bases between. Germline values: CDR1 KGHDR, CDR2 SFDVKD. The CDR3, as DNA: TGTGCCACCAGTGATAACTTGGCGGCCCAGCATTTT. Protein product: CATSDNLAAQHF.

The genes are TRBV19 and TRBJ2-7; D gene ambiguous. This CDR3 has 14 residues. The V end lost 3 bases, the J end lost 6 bases, and 15 bases lay between the germline ends. Germline-derived CDR1 and CDR2 are LNHDA and SQIVND (reference sequence). DNA of the CDR3: TGTGCCAGTAGTATCCCAGGTAACAGCTTCGAGCAGTACTTC. It yields the protein CASSIPGNSFEQYF.

The chain joins TRBV29-1 to TRBJ2-3; 7 bases align to TRBD1. There are 15 residues in the CDR3. The germline V gene encodes CDR1 SQVTM and CDR2 ANQGSEA. The J segment lost 1 base and the V segment lost 4 bases, leaving 8 bases of the junction unmatched. The CDR3 sequence is CSVAGPGGGTDTQYF. CDR3 nucleotides: TGCAGCGTTGCAGGGCCAGGGGGTGGCACAGATACGCAGTATTTT.

The chain carries TRBV27 and TRBJ2-1; TRBD2 matches at 8 bases. The CDR3 runs 15 residues. CDR1 MNHEY and CDR2 SMNVEV come from the germline V gene (reference sequence). V was clipped by 7 bases and J by 5 bases; unmatched bases: 10. CDR3 amino acids: CASTTGTRGNNEQFF. The CDR3 region has the DNA TGTGCCAGCACCACCGGGACTAGGGGTAACAATGAGCAGTTCTTC.

This clone was counted a few times. The gene calls are TRBV5-1 and TRBJ2-7; 9 bases agree with TRBD1. This CDR3 spans 15 amino acids. The germline gives CDR1 SGHRS, CDR2 YFSETQ. V shed 3 bases, J shed 0 bases, and the junction held 4 bases outside the gene matches. The CDR3, as DNA: TGCGCCAGCAGCTGGGGACAGGGAAGCTCCTACGAGCAGTACTTC. This codes for CASSWGQGSSYEQYF.

This chain links TRBV3-1 (or the pseudogene TRBV3-2) with TRBJ2-7; maybe TRBD1 (6 bases). Trimming took 4 bases from V and 3 from J, leaving 16 bases between them. The length of the CDR3 is 15 residues. Germline CDR1 is LGHDT and CDR2 is YNNKEL (reference sequence). The CDR3 spells CASSPTGSSGYEQYF. The CDR3 DNA sequence: TGTGCCAGCAGCCCCACAGGGAGCTCGGGCTACGAGCAGTACTTC.

The rearrangement links TRBV12-3 or TRBV12-4 to TRBJ1-3; D is possibly TRBD1 (5 bases). CDR3 length: 13 residues. V was cut by 8 bases and J by 4 bases, with 12 bases left in between. The CDR3 DNA is TGTGCCAGCTTGGAGGGGCCCGGAAACACCATATATTTT. It translates to CASLEGPGNTIYF.

This clone appeared a single time. The chain links TRBV5-5 to TRBJ2-2; D not certain. Trimming pared 2 bases from V and 8 bases from J, leaving 10 bases between. CDR3 length equals 13 residues. Germline CDR1 and CDR2: SGHKS and YYEKEE (reference sequence). CDR3 bases: TGTGCCAGCAGCTTCTCGCTATCGGGGGAGCTGTTTTTT. Amino acids: CASSFSLSGELFF.

The V and J genes are TRBV14 and TRBJ1-2, with a tentative D call TRBD1 (5 bases). The length of the CDR3 is 13 residues. Germline CDR1 SGHDN, CDR2 FVKESK. The V and J ends lost 4 bases and 6 bases respectively, with 12 bases between them. CDR3 protein: CASSRRSGDGYTF. The CDR3 DNA follows: TGTGCCAGCAGCCGCCGTTCGGGGGATGGCTACACCTTC.

This chain joins TRBV6-5 and TRBJ2-2; 10 nucleotides align to TRBD1. Looked up from germline, CDR1 is MNHEY and CDR2 is SVGAGI. The J segment lost 4 bases and the V segment lost 7 bases, leaving 6 bases of the junction unmatched. The length of the CDR3 is 15 residues. CDR3 DNA sequence: TGTGCCAGCACCCCCGGGACAGGGGTCACCGGGGAGCTGTTTTTT. Translating it yields CASTPGTGVTGELFF.

This sequence joins TRBV19 and TRBJ1-2; 9 bases match TRBD1. Germline CDR1 is LNHDA and CDR2 is SQIVND (reference sequence). The length of the CDR3 is 13 residues. V shed 3 bases, J shed 7 bases, and the junction held 3 bases outside the gene matches. CDR3 residues: CASSMEDRGGYTF. The DNA of the CDR3 is TGTGCCAGTAGTATGGAGGACAGGGGTGGCTACACCTTC.

The chain links TRBV19 to TRBJ1-6, with 11 bases aligning to TRBD1. The CDR3 contains 14 residues. Germline V gives CDR1 LNHDA, CDR2 SQIVND (reference sequence). Trimming at V came to 6 bases and at J to 7 bases, leaving 2 bases not matched to a gene. The CDR3 sequence is CASRGTGGNSPLHF. The CDR3 DNA follows: TGTGCCAGTAGGGGGACAGGGGGGAATTCACCCCTCCACTTT.

The chain couples TRBV7-6 to TRBJ1-1; D is uncertain. Trimming took off 5 bases at V and 1 base at J, with 14 bases between the two ends. The CDR3 spans 15 residues. Germline CDR1 reads SGHVS; CDR2 reads FNYEAQ. Written as DNA, the CDR3 is TGTGCCAGCAGCCCTAGGTTTGCCGCGAACACTGAAGCTTTCTTT. Amino acids: CASSPRFAANTEAFF. Drawing the rest from reference TRBV7-6 and TRBJ1-1, the complete variable domain is GAGVSQSPRYKVTKRGQDVALRCDPISGHVSLYWYRQALGQGPEFLTYFNYEAQQDKSGLPNDRFSAERPEGSISTLTIQRTEQRDSAMYRCASSPRFAANTEAFFGQGTRLTVV.

This chain links TRBV7-8 with TRBJ2-6, with 8 nucleotides matching TRBD2. The J segment lost 0 bases and the V segment lost 3 bases, leaving 13 bases of the junction unmatched. The CDR3 extends over 20 amino acids. Germline V CDR1 and CDR2: SGHVS, FQNEAQ. CDR3 DNA sequence: TGTGCCAGCAGCTTCCCAGCGGGAGCCTCCCTTAGCTCTGGGGCCAACGTCCTGACTTTC. Its protein is CASSFPAGASLSSGANVLTF. The complete variable domain, with remaining parts taken from reference TRBV7-8 and TRBJ2-6, reads GAGVSQSPRYKVAKRGQDVALRCDPISGHVSLFWYQQALGQGPEFLTYFQNEAQLDKSGLPSDRFFAERPEGSVSTLKIQRTQQEDSAVYLCASSFPAGASLSSGANVLTFGAGSRLTVL.

This sequence joins TRBV6-6 and TRBJ1-5; the D is unclear. The CDR3 spans 15 residues. CDR1 and CDR2 from the germline V gene are MNHNY and SVGAGI (reference sequence). V was cut by 0 bases and J by 5 bases, with 11 bases left in between. Here the CDR3 reads CASSYSSDGDQPQHF. CDR3 coding DNA: TGTGCCAGCAGTTACTCCTCGGACGGGGATCAGCCCCAGCATTTT.

This sequence joins TRBV24-1 and TRBJ1-2, with TRBD1 matching 8 bases. The CDR3 covers 14 residues. The ends lost 5 bases at V and 8 bases at J; junction bases unmatched: 9. Germline V gives CDR1 KGHDR, CDR2 SFDVKD. The CDR3 loop reads CATSGVDRVGGYTF. CDR3 bases: TGTGCCACCAGTGGAGTGGACAGGGTCGGCGGCTACACCTTC.

The chain employs TRBV30 and TRBJ1-1, with 8 bases that match TRBD1. V trimming: 3 bases; J trimming: 5 bases; junction bases outside the gene matches: 8. Germline V gene lookup returns CDR1 GTSNPN and CDR2 SVGIG (reference sequence). The CDR3 has 14 amino acids. CDR3: CAWSLRGRRTEAFF. DNA of the CDR3: TGTGCCTGGAGCCTCAGGGGGCGCCGAACTGAAGCTTTCTTT.

This chain joins TRBV6-5 and TRBJ2-1; 8 nucleotides align to TRBD2. CDR3 length equals 15 residues. V was pared by 6 bases and J by 7 bases, with 11 bases of the junction left unmatched. Germline loops: CDR1 MNHEY, CDR2 SVGAGI. For the CDR3, the DNA is TGTGCCAGCAGCATAGCGGGGACTGTTGGAAATGAGCAGTTCTTC. Residues: CASSIAGTVGNEQFF.

This rearrangement joins TRBV5-6 to TRBJ2-1; TRBD1 matches at 9 bases. Germline lookup yields CDR1 SGHDT and CDR2 YYEEEE. With 4 bases clipped from V and 8 bases from J, the junction kept 13 bases outside the gene matches. CDR3 size: 16 residues. This CDR3 reads CASSEPRDRVFDEQFF. The CDR3 coding sequence is TGTGCCAGCAGCGAACCCCGGGACAGGGTTTTTGATGAGCAGTTCTTC. Based on the CDR3 plus reference TRBV5-6 and TRBJ2-1, the full variable domain is DAGVTQSPTHLIKTRGQQVTLRCSPKSGHDTVSWYQQALGQGPQFIFQYYEEEERQRGNFPDRFSGHQFPNYSSELNVNALLLGDSALYLCASSEPRDRVFDEQFFGPGTRLTVL.

The rearrangement links TRBV28 to TRBJ2-7; the match to TRBD2 covers 8 bases. With 10 bases clipped from V and 1 base from J, the junction kept 9 bases outside the gene matches. The CDR3 length is 14 residues. Germline V gene sequence: CDR1 MDHEN, CDR2 SYDVKM. As DNA, the CDR3 is TGTGCCACCGAAAGCGGGAGCCGTTCCTACGAGCAGTACTTC. It codes for CATESGSRSYEQYF. The whole variable domain, filled in from reference TRBV28 and TRBJ2-7, reads DVKVTQSSRYLVKRTGEKVFLECVQDMDHENMFWYRQDPGLGLRLIYFSYDVKMKEKGDIPEGYSVSREKKERFSLILESASTNQTSMYLCATESGSRSYEQYFGPGTRLTVT.

This chain links TRBV7-9 with TRBJ2-3; D remains unclear. Trimming removed 5 bases at V and 6 bases at J, with 15 bases between. This CDR3 is 14 amino acids long. CDR1 is SEHNR and CDR2 is FQNEAQ in the germline V gene (reference sequence). The CDR3 region has the DNA TGTGCCAGCAGCCAAGAATCCCCTGCGGATACGCAGTATTTT. Amino acid sequence: CASSQESPADTQYF.

The chain combines TRBV7-2 with TRBJ1-5, with D possibly TRBD1 on 6 matching bases. Germline V gene data show CDR1 as SGHTA and CDR2 as FQGNSA. Trimming removed 1 base from V and 6 bases from J, with 16 bases in between. The CDR3 loop spans 16 amino acids. The CDR3 region is CASSLDSRGVSQPQHF. In DNA form, the CDR3 reads TGTGCCAGCAGCTTAGACTCCAGGGGAGTAAGTCAGCCCCAGCATTTT. Looking up the rest from reference TRBV7-2 and TRBJ1-5 gives the full variable domain: GAGVSQSPSNKVTEKGKDVELRCDPISGHTALYWYRQSLGQGLEFLIYFQGNSAPDKSGLPSDRFSAERTGGSVSTLTIQRTQQEDSAVYLCASSLDSRGVSQPQHFGDGTRLSIL.